A selection of T cell receptor beta chains follows, all from one sample in a study of blood T cell repertoires in COVID-19. The assay was immunoSEQ multiplex PCR, and TCRdb's table has in-frame clones only and misses some. Found here are 150,000 to 200,000 clones, 86% of them singletons; the top ten hold approximately 11%. Sequenced sample: peripheral blood. The receptors derive from a woman aged 55 to 70 with COVID-19, enrolled during active disease. The CDR3 runs from the conserved cysteine through the conserved F or W. The D gene is left open where the match is weak. Clone size is shown for a subset of rows, as once, few, many or a class of expanded clone.

CDR3 length: 14
J gene: TRBJ2-3
clone size: once
V gene: TRBV4-1
D gene: NA
CDR3 DNA: TGCGCCAGCAGCCAAGATCGGGGGGCTGGTACGCAGTATTTT
CDR3 protein: CASSQDRGAGTQYF

CDR3 length: 14
J gene: TRBJ2-7
clone size: NA
V gene: TRBV6-5
D gene: TRBD2
CDR3 DNA: TGTGCCAGCTCTACGACTAGCGGGTTTTACGAGCAGTACTTC
CDR3 protein: CASSTTSGFYEQYF

CDR3 length: 14
J gene: TRBJ1-2
clone size: once
V gene: TRBV19
D gene: TRBD1
CDR3 DNA: TGTGCCAGTAGTAGGACAGGGGGTTCCTATGGCTACACCTTC
CDR3 protein: CASSRTGGSYGYTF

CDR3 length: 14
J gene: TRBJ1-5
clone size: NA
V gene: TRBV5-6
D gene: NA
CDR3 DNA: TGTGCCAGCAGCTTGCAACTATACAATCAGCCCCAGCATTTT
CDR3 protein: CASSLQLYNQPQHF

CDR3 length: 11
J gene: TRBJ2-7
clone size: few
V gene: TRBV20-1
D gene: NA
CDR3 DNA: TGCAGTGTCCATAGGGCGGGAGAGCAGTACTTC
CDR3 protein: CSVHRAGEQYF

CDR3 length: 17
J gene: TRBJ2-1
clone size: NA
V gene: TRBV19
D gene: TRBD2
CDR3 DNA: TGTGCCAGTAGTATGAGGGGTAGGTGGGAGGGTACAGATGAGCAGTTCTTC
CDR3 protein: CASSMRGRWEGTDEQFF

CDR3 length: 19
J gene: TRBJ2-7
clone size: NA
V gene: TRBV4-3
D gene: TRBD1
CDR3 DNA: TGCGCCAGCAGCCAAGATGTTGGGACAGGGGCGACCTTTGGGGACGAGCAGTACTTC
CDR3 protein: CASSQDVGTGATFGDEQYF

CDR3 length: 14
J gene: TRBJ1-5
clone size: NA
V gene: TRBV7-2
D gene: NA
CDR3 DNA: TGTGCCAGCAGCATACAGGGCGACAATCAGCCCCAGCATTTT
CDR3 protein: CASSIQGDNQPQHF

CDR3 length: 16
J gene: TRBJ1-1
clone size: NA
V gene: TRBV6-4
D gene: NA
CDR3 DNA: TGTGCCAGCAGTGACTCGTATCGCGCCGTGAACACTGAAGCTTTCTTT
CDR3 protein: CASSDSYRAVNTEAFF

CDR3 length: 14
J gene: TRBJ2-7
clone size: NA
V gene: TRBV3-1/TRBV3-2
D gene: TRBD1
CDR3 DNA: TGTGCCAGCAGCCAACGTCAGGGGGTGGGGGAGCAGTACTTC
CDR3 protein: CASSQRQGVGEQYF

CDR3 length: 15
J gene: TRBJ1-1
clone size: NA
V gene: TRBV5-6
D gene: TRBD1
CDR3 DNA: TGTGCCAGCAGCCAATTGACAGGGATGGGCACTGAAGCTTTCTTT
CDR3 protein: CASSQLTGMGTEAFF

CDR3 length: 16
J gene: TRBJ2-1
clone size: NA
V gene: TRBV9
D gene: TRBD1
CDR3 DNA: TGTGCCAGCAGCGAGACAGGGGACCCCCTTTACAATGAGCAGTTCTTC
CDR3 protein: CASSETGDPLYNEQFF

CDR3 length: 14
J gene: TRBJ1-2
clone size: NA
V gene: TRBV5-1
D gene: TRBD1
CDR3 DNA: TGCGCCAGCAGCTTGGAGGGACAGAATTATGGCTACACCTTC
CDR3 protein: CASSLEGQNYGYTF

CDR3 length: 16
J gene: TRBJ2-7
clone size: NA
V gene: TRBV19
D gene: NA
CDR3 DNA: TGTGCCACCTCTCTCCCGGGCGGGGTGAGCTCCTACGAGCAGTACTTC
CDR3 protein: CATSLPGGVSSYEQYF

CDR3 length: 16
J gene: TRBJ2-7
clone size: NA
V gene: TRBV7-2
D gene: TRBD1
CDR3 DNA: TGTGCCAGCAGCTTAACAGTTGGGACAGGCTCCTACGAGCAGTACTTC
CDR3 protein: CASSLTVGTGSYEQYF

CDR3 length: 15
J gene: TRBJ2-2
clone size: NA
V gene: TRBV6-5
D gene: NA
CDR3 DNA: TGTGCCAGCAGGACTGGGGCGGCGAACACCGGGGAGCTGTTTTTT
CDR3 protein: CASRTGAANTGELFF

CDR3 length: 15
J gene: TRBJ1-4
clone size: NA
V gene: TRBV24-1
D gene: TRBD1
CDR3 DNA: TGTGCCACCAGTGACCCGACAGGGGGTAATGAAAAACTGTTTTTT
CDR3 protein: CATSDPTGGNEKLFF

CDR3 length: 15
J gene: TRBJ2-2
clone size: few
V gene: TRBV7-2
D gene: TRBD1
CDR3 DNA: TGTGCCAGCAGCCCCCGGGACAGGGGAACCGGGGAGCTGTTTTTT
CDR3 protein: CASSPRDRGTGELFF

CDR3 length: 17
J gene: TRBJ2-7
clone size: NA
V gene: TRBV7-2
D gene: TRBD2
CDR3 DNA: TGTGCCAGCAGCTTAGGTTCCACTGGCGGGGGCTCCTACGAGCAGTACTTC
CDR3 protein: CASSLGSTGGGSYEQYF

CDR3 length: 12
J gene: TRBJ2-1
clone size: few
V gene: TRBV6-2/TRBV6-3
D gene: TRBD2
CDR3 DNA: TGTGCCAGCAGTTACCAAGCGGGAGGCCAGTTCTTC
CDR3 protein: CASSYQAGGQFF

CDR3 length: 15
J gene: TRBJ2-7
clone size: NA
V gene: TRBV6-2/TRBV6-3
D gene: NA
CDR3 DNA: TGTGCCAGCAGTTACCCCCGAGAGGGGGGGAAAGAGCAGTACTTC
CDR3 protein: CASSYPREGGKEQYF

CDR3 length: 15
J gene: TRBJ1-3
clone size: NA
V gene: TRBV7-9
D gene: NA
CDR3 DNA: TGTGCCAGCAGCTTAACGTCAGGGCGTGGAAACACCATATATTTT
CDR3 protein: CASSLTSGRGNTIYF

CDR3 length: 13
J gene: TRBJ2-2
clone size: NA
V gene: TRBV13
D gene: NA
CDR3 DNA: TGTGCCAGCAGCTTCACAAACACCGGGGAGCTGTTTTTT
CDR3 protein: CASSFTNTGELFF

CDR3 length: 14
J gene: TRBJ1-1
clone size: few
V gene: TRBV27
D gene: NA
CDR3 DNA: TGTGCCAGCACTCGATGGGCTCAGAACACTGAAGCTTTCTTT
CDR3 protein: CASTRWAQNTEAFF

CDR3 length: 15
J gene: TRBJ1-2
clone size: NA
V gene: TRBV14
D gene: NA
CDR3 DNA: TGTGCCAGCAGCCAAGACCCCAGGGCTAACTATGGCTACACCTTC
CDR3 protein: CASSQDPRANYGYTF

CDR3 length: 15
J gene: TRBJ2-1
clone size: NA
V gene: TRBV7-2
D gene: TRBD2
CDR3 DNA: TGTGCCAGCAGTTGGACTAGCGGGGCCTACAATGAGCAGTTCTTC
CDR3 protein: CASSWTSGAYNEQFF

CDR3 length: 18
J gene: TRBJ2-7
clone size: NA
V gene: TRBV4-1
D gene: TRBD2
CDR3 DNA: TGCGCCAGCAGCCTAGAGATTAGCGGGAGCCATATCTCCTACGAGCAGTACTTC
CDR3 protein: CASSLEISGSHISYEQYF

CDR3 length: 15
J gene: TRBJ2-3
clone size: NA
V gene: TRBV6-5
D gene: NA
CDR3 DNA: TGTGCCAGCAGAAACCCCCAGCGGTTCACAGATACGCAGTATTTT
CDR3 protein: CASRNPQRFTDTQYF

CDR3 length: 14
J gene: TRBJ1-1
clone size: once
V gene: TRBV29-1
D gene: TRBD1
CDR3 DNA: TGCAGCGACCGAACGGACAGGAAAAACACTGAAGCTTTCTTT
CDR3 protein: CSDRTDRKNTEAFF

CDR3 length: 15
J gene: TRBJ2-7
clone size: NA
V gene: TRBV19
D gene: TRBD2
CDR3 DNA: TGTGCCAGTAGTTCCTTGGGCGGGAGAAGCGACGAGCAGTACTTC
CDR3 protein: CASSSLGGRSDEQYF

CDR3 length: 13
J gene: TRBJ1-5
clone size: NA
V gene: TRBV6-2/TRBV6-3
D gene: TRBD1
CDR3 DNA: TGTGCCAGCAGCTCAACAGGGGCCCAGCCCCAGCATTTT
CDR3 protein: CASSSTGAQPQHF

CDR3 length: 16
J gene: TRBJ1-5
clone size: NA
V gene: TRBV6-5
D gene: NA
CDR3 DNA: TGTGCCAGCAGTTACTCGTTCGGGGAACGCAATCAGCCCCAGCATTTT
CDR3 protein: CASSYSFGERNQPQHF